This entry is about one T cell receptor (beta chain). Profiled with immunoSEQ multiplex PCR; TCRdb holds only in-frame clones, not every one. The top ten clones hold about 9.4% of a sample with 120,000 to 150,000 clones, more than 75% of them seen once. V lost 4 bases, J lost 7 bases, and 11 bases lay in between. The V gene's germline CDR1 is MNHEY and CDR2 SVGAGI. The CDR3 has 12 residues. The sample originates from a study of blood T cell repertoires in COVID-19. This sequence originates from a woman aged 45-59 years with active or convalescent COVID-19. The sample consisted of peripheral blood. The chain is built from TRBV6-5 and TRBJ2-7; no reliable D call. The chain's CDR3 is CASSSPGQEQYF. The CDR3 region has the DNA TGTGCCAGCAGTTCTCCTGGGCAAGAGCAGTACTTC.